This T cell receptor (beta chain) was profiled in a study of T cell changes during pregnancy in multiple sclerosis. Data came from immunoSEQ multiplex PCR; TCRdb stores just in-frame clones and leaves some out. The data show approximately 41,000 clones, roughly 92% seen once. This CDR3 region has 16 residues. The clonotype comes from a female donor with multiple sclerosis, enrolled in a pregnancy study. The material was CD4+ T cells from peripheral blood mononuclear cells, obtained in the first trimester of pregnancy. The chain couples TRBV21-1 to TRBJ2-3; the D call of TRBD1 is as the table states it, not checked on the DNA. TRBV21-1 is a recognized pseudogene. CDR3 bases: TGTGCCAGCAGCCCCCGGGACAGGGAAAGGACAGATACGCAGTATTTT. This sequence encodes CASSPRDRERTDTQYF.